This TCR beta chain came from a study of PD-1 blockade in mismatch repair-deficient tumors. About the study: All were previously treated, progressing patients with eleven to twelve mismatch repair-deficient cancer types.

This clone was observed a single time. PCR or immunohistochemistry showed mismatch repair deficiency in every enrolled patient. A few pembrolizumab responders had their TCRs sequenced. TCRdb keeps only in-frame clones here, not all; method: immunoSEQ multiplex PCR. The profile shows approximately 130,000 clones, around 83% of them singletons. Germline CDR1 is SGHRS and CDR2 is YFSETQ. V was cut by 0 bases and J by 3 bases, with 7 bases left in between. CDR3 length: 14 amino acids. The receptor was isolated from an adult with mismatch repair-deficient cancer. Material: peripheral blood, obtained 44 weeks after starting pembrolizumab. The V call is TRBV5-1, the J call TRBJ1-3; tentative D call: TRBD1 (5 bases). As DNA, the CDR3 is TGCGCCAGCAGCTTGGGGCAGGGTGGAAACACCATATATTTT. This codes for CASSLGQGGNTIYF.